This record concerns one T cell receptor (beta chain) sequence. The assay was immunoSEQ multiplex PCR, and TCRdb's table has in-frame clones only and misses some. This sample carries 35,000 to 40,000 clones, 65% to 80% of them seen once, and the ten largest clones take around a tenth. The sample belongs to a study of OX40 agonist ivuxolimab in advanced cancers. The CDR3 runs to 15 residues. Per the germline V gene, CDR1 is SGHRS and CDR2 is YFSETQ. With V trimmed by 6 bases and J by 7 bases, 11 bases remained unmatched. The source is an adult with an advanced solid tumor such as melanoma, head and neck, liver or kidney cancer. The sample here was CD4+ or CD8+ T cells sorted from blood, taken in a trial of the OX40 agonist ivuxolimab. The chain combines TRBV5-1 with TRBJ2-1; 9 bases fit TRBD2. The chain's CDR3 is CASTPTTSGGNEQFF. The CDR3 bases are TGCGCCAGCACCCCCACGACTAGCGGAGGGAATGAGCAGTTCTTC.